These 30 T cell receptor beta chains originate from one sample sequenced in a study of PD-L1 blockade in urothelial cancer. Documented time point: pretreatment peripheral blood. TCRdb keeps only in-frame clones here, not all; method: immunoSEQ multiplex PCR. The sample records 70,000 to 100,000 clones, less than 90% being singletons. The material sequenced was PBMCs, taken around atezolizumab (anti-PD-L1) treatment. The receptors here all came from a man in his 60s with urothelial cancer.

The rearrangement links TRBV7-9 to TRBJ2-1, with 10 bases matching TRBD2. The CDR3 length is 17 residues. Unmatched junction bases numbered 7, after V lost 4 bases and J lost 1 base. The germline V gene encodes CDR1 SEHNR and CDR2 FQNEAQ (reference sequence). The CDR3: CASSSQTSGRSYNEQFF. CDR3 nucleotides: TGTGCCAGCAGCTCCCAGACTAGCGGGCGATCCTACAATGAGCAGTTCTTC.

V and J are TRBV5-1 and TRBJ2-5; 8 positions agree with TRBD1. With V trimmed by 3 bases and J by 5 bases, 6 bases remained unmatched. Germline V lookup: CDR1 SGHRS, CDR2 YFSETQ. The CDR3 length is 14 residues. For the CDR3, the DNA is TGCGCCAGCAGCTGGACAGGGACTGGGGAGACCCAGTACTTC. Its protein is CASSWTGTGETQYF.

This clone was picked up a small number of times. V is TRBV19 and J is TRBJ2-2, with TRBD1 as a possible D gene (6 bases). Trimming took off 5 bases at V and 1 base at J, with 11 bases between the two ends. Germline CDR1 is LNHDA and CDR2 is SQIVND (reference sequence). This CDR3 is 15 amino acids long. The CDR3: CASSSGVWNTGELFF. The CDR3 coding sequence is TGTGCCAGTAGTTCAGGGGTGTGGAACACCGGGGAGCTGTTTTTT.

The chain couples TRBV6-5 to TRBJ1-1, with D possibly matching TRBD1 (6 bases). V was clipped by 11 bases and J by 1 base, with 17 bases between them. Germline CDR1 reads MNHEY; CDR2 reads SVGAGI. The CDR3 sequence is 14 residues long. The CDR3 reads CAAASTGPNTEAFF. CDR3 in DNA: TGTGCCGCCGCCTCAACAGGGCCGAACACTGAAGCTTTCTTT.

The V and J genes are TRBV6-1 and TRBJ2-7; D unresolved. CDR1 and CDR2 from the germline V gene are MNHNS and SASEGT. Trimming shortened V by 6 bases and J by 2 bases, and 5 bases separated the two germline ends. The CDR3 spans 11 residues. CDR3 sequence: CASSTTYEQYF. DNA of the CDR3: TGTGCCAGCAGCACAACCTACGAGCAGTACTTC.

The CDR3 here is CASSIPQMAEAFF. CDR3 sequence (DNA): TGTGCCAGTAGTATACCGCAGATGGCTGAAGCTTTCTTT. J is TRBJ1-1 and V is TRBV19, with unresolved D. Germline loops: CDR1 LNHDA, CDR2 SQIVND (reference sequence). The CDR3 is made up of 13 amino acids. V was pared by 2 bases and J by 6 bases, with 10 bases between.

This clone was seen more than once but under ten times. This chain joins TRBV19 and TRBJ1-2; TRBD1 might be the D (6 bases). Germline assignment: CDR1 LNHDA and CDR2 SQIVND (reference sequence). V was shortened by 5 bases and J by 3 bases, with 10 bases between the two germline ends. The CDR3 has 13 amino acids. In DNA form, the CDR3 reads TGTGCCAGTAGTCCCGGGACATACTATGGCTACACCTTC. As protein: CASSPGTYYGYTF.

The chain carries TRBV9 and TRBJ2-3; 8 nucleotides match TRBD2. Trimming took 3 bases from V and 4 from J; bases not matched to a gene: 4. The CDR3 totals 14 residues. Germline CDR1 is SGDLS and CDR2 is YYNGEE. This CDR3 is CASSAGGPSDTQYF. In nucleotides, the CDR3 is TGTGCCAGCAGCGCGGGAGGGCCCTCAGATACGCAGTATTTT.

The chain carries TRBV10-3 and TRBJ2-7; perhaps TRBD1 as D (5 bases). Trimming shortened V by 2 bases and J by 3 bases, and 11 bases separated the two germline ends. CDR3 size: 14 residues. Germline V gives CDR1 ENHRY, CDR2 SYGVKD. CDR3: CAISEIGAGYEQYF. The CDR3 nucleotides are TGTGCCATCAGTGAGATAGGGGCAGGCTACGAGCAGTACTTC.

This chain links TRBV9 with TRBJ2-1; 9 bases are a match to TRBD1. With 2 bases clipped from V and 3 bases from J, the junction kept 3 bases outside the gene matches. The germline V gene encodes CDR1 SGDLS and CDR2 YYNGEE. The length of the CDR3 is 15 residues. The CDR3 spells CASSVTGGSYNEQFF. The CDR3 region has the DNA TGTGCCAGCAGCGTGACAGGGGGAAGCTACAATGAGCAGTTCTTC.

V gene TRBV18 combines with J gene TRBJ2-1; D remains ambiguous. Trimming removed 0 bases from V and 4 bases from J, with 4 bases in between. The CDR3 totals 13 residues. CDR1 and CDR2 (germline): KGHSH, LQKENI. CDR3 sequence: CASSPPGYNEQFF. CDR3 in DNA: TGTGCCAGCTCACCACCCGGGTACAATGAGCAGTTCTTC. Using reference TRBV18 and TRBJ2-1 for the parts outside the CDR3, the full variable domain is NAGVMQNPRHLVRRRGQEARLRCSPMKGHSHVYWYRQLPEEGLKFMVYLQKENIIDESGMPKERFSAEFPKEGPSILRIQQVVRGDSAAYFCASSPPGYNEQFFGPGTRLTVL.

The chain links TRBV7-2 to TRBJ2-5; a weak D match, TRBD2 (5 bases). This CDR3 has 15 amino acids. V was cut by 5 bases and J by 5 bases, with 18 bases left in between. Germline V gene sequence: CDR1 SGHTA, CDR2 FQGNSA. The CDR3 reads CASSPHAGSMETQYF. CDR3 nucleotides: TGTGCCAGCAGCCCACATGCTGGGAGCATGGAGACCCAGTACTTC.

This clone was detected once. The chain employs TRBV6-5 and TRBJ1-5, with TRBD1 matching over 7 bases. Germline V gene sequence: CDR1 MNHEY, CDR2 SVGAGI. V was clipped by 6 bases and J by 10 bases; unmatched bases: 15. The CDR3 has 15 amino acids. CDR3 amino acids: CASRRVTGVGGPQHF. The CDR3 DNA reads as TGTGCCAGCAGACGCGTAACAGGGGTAGGAGGTCCCCAGCATTTT.

The sample holds a few counts of this clone. The genes are TRBV27 and TRBJ1-1, with 7 bases identical to TRBD1. The junction had 4 bases not matched to a gene; V was cut back by 3 bases and J by 6 bases. This CDR3 is built from 13 residues. CDR1 MNHEY and CDR2 SMNVEV come from the germline V gene (reference sequence). This CDR3 is CASSLGTASEAFF. As DNA, the CDR3 is TGTGCCAGCAGTTTGGGGACAGCCTCTGAAGCTTTCTTT.

The chain joins TRBV29-1 to TRBJ2-7, with 8 bases identical to TRBD1. The CDR3 has 12 amino acids. Germline V gene lookup returns CDR1 SQVTM and CDR2 ANQGSEA. Trimming removed 4 bases from V and 3 bases from J; junction bases left unmatched: 2. The CDR3 sequence: CSVAGGGYEQYF. The CDR3 nucleotides are TGCAGCGTTGCAGGGGGCGGCTACGAGCAGTACTTC.

V usage is TRBV15 and J usage is TRBJ2-3; D is possibly TRBD1 (5 bases). V gave up 1 base and J gave up 1 base, with 12 bases separating them. The CDR3 sequence is 16 residues long. CDR1 LNHNV and CDR2 YYDKDF come from the germline V gene (reference sequence). The CDR3, as DNA: TGTGCCACCAGCAGAGTTATGGGGCCTGGCACAGATACGCAGTATTTT. Residues: CATSRVMGPGTDTQYF.

This clone occurred once. This rearrangement joins TRBV10-3 to TRBJ2-5; TRBD1 matches at 7 bases. Near its end, the DNA agrees better with TRBJ2-7, so the J call may be wrong. The CDR3 has 13 amino acids. Germline V gene sequence: CDR1 ENHRY, CDR2 SYGVKD. The CDR3 DNA reads TGTGCCATCAGGACGACAGGGTTTCACGAGCAGTACTTC. The encoded protein is CAIRTTGFHEQYF.

The gene calls are TRBV5-4 and TRBJ2-7, with 7 bases matching TRBD2. J gave up 2 bases and V 2 bases, and 4 bases lay outside the gene matches. This CDR3 has 14 residues. Germline V gene sequence: CDR1 SGHNT, CDR2 YYREEE (reference sequence). Here the CDR3 DNA reads TGTGCCAGCAGCTTAGGGACTACAGCCTACGAGCAGTACTTC. This translates into CASSLGTTAYEQYF.

This clone was detected only a few times. V and J are TRBV6-1 and TRBJ2-3, with 8 bases lining up with TRBD2. The CDR3 contains 19 residues. CDR1 MNHNS and CDR2 SASEGT come from the germline V gene. V was clipped by 2 bases and J by 3 bases; unmatched bases: 16. The CDR3: CASSERGGVSAWVTDTQYF. The CDR3 DNA is TGTGCCAGCAGTGAACGGGGGGGTGTTAGCGCCTGGGTTACAGATACGCAGTATTTT.

The chain joins TRBV14 to TRBJ1-3; the D gene is possibly TRBD1 (6 bases). The V end was cut by 4 bases, the J end by 0 bases, with 19 bases between. Per germline, CDR1 SGHDN and CDR2 FVKESK. The CDR3 runs to 18 residues. CDR3 coding DNA: TGTGCCAGCAGCCCCCGACAGGATACTATCTTCTCTGGAAACACCATATATTTT. Translating gives CASSPRQDTIFSGNTIYF.

V gene TRBV25-1 combines with J gene TRBJ2-7; no firm D call. From germline, CDR1 is MGHDK and CDR2 SYGVNS. The germline V and J ends were trimmed by 4 bases and 2 bases, with 3 bases remaining between them. The CDR3 is made up of 11 amino acids. This CDR3 is CASSGTYEQYF. The CDR3 bases are TGTGCCAGCAGTGGTACCTACGAGCAGTACTTC.

With respect to this clone: Other DNA sequences from this sample encode an identical CDR3 as well. The chain combines TRBV5-1 with TRBJ2-3, with TRBD1 as a possible D gene (5 bases). With 2 bases removed from V and 1 base from J, the gap between germline ends came to 5 bases. Per germline, CDR1 SGHRS and CDR2 YFSETQ. The CDR3 is made up of 13 amino acids. CDR3 region: CASSLGGTDTQYF. CDR3 in DNA: TGCGCCAGCAGCTTAGGGGGCACAGATACGCAGTATTTT.

The chain links TRBV27 to TRBJ1-5; no reliable D call. V lost 6 bases and J lost 0, with 18 bases in between. This CDR3 comprises 17 residues. Germline V gene lookup returns CDR1 MNHEY and CDR2 SMNVEV (reference sequence). CDR3 sequence: CASSREPQGNSNQPQHF. Written as DNA, the CDR3 is TGTGCCAGCAGCCGGGAGCCCCAAGGAAATAGCAATCAGCCCCAGCATTTT.

This clone has more than one count but fewer than ten. The rearrangement joins TRBV28 to TRBJ1-5; D might be TRBD1 (6 bases). The V end was cut by 8 bases, the J end by 4 bases, with 15 bases between. The length of the CDR3 is 14 residues. Germline values: CDR1 MDHEN, CDR2 SYDVKM. The CDR3 DNA is TGTGCCAGCGGGAACGACAGGATTAATCAGCCCCAGCATTTT. Its protein is CASGNDRINQPQHF.

V is TRBV5-1 and J is TRBJ2-2; 9 bases agree with TRBD1. The V gene's germline CDR1 is SGHRS and CDR2 YFSETQ. With V trimmed by 1 base and J by 4 bases, 5 bases remained unmatched. CDR3 length equals 16 residues. The CDR3: CASSLPDRGVTGELFF. In nucleotides, the CDR3 is TGCGCCAGCAGCTTGCCGGACAGGGGTGTCACCGGGGAGCTGTTTTTT.

The chain couples TRBV5-4 to TRBJ2-3; possible D gene TRBD2, 7 bases. This CDR3 region has 16 residues. Germline V gene data show CDR1 as SGHNT and CDR2 as YYREEE (reference sequence). V dropped 0 bases and J dropped 2 bases, with 13 bases sitting between them. The CDR3 DNA sequence: TGTGCCAGCAGCTTGGTGAGGGGGGGGTTCACAGATACGCAGTATTTT. Translating it yields CASSLVRGGFTDTQYF.

The V and J genes are TRBV10-3 and TRBJ2-2; the D gene is possibly TRBD1 (6 bases). Trimming removed 6 bases at V and 5 bases at J, with 13 bases between. This CDR3 region has 14 residues. Germline CDR1 reads ENHRY; CDR2 reads SYGVKD. The CDR3 nucleotides read TGTGCCATCAGCACAACAGGGAGAACCGGGGAGCTGTTTTTT. Protein product: CAISTTGRTGELFF.

V is TRBV7-9 and J is TRBJ2-4, with a possible D match to TRBD1 (8 bases). Germline V gives CDR1 SEHNR, CDR2 FQNEAQ (reference sequence). The ends were cut back, 5 bases at V and 5 bases at J, with 22 bases in the middle. This CDR3 has 17 residues. The CDR3 bases are TGTGCCAGCAGCCAACCAACAGGGGGGGCTTGGGAAAACATTCAGTACTTC. Its translation: CASSQPTGGAWENIQYF.

The chain is built from TRBV4-1 and TRBJ2-7; D not resolved. The CDR3 consists of 14 residues. Germline CDR1 is MGHRA and CDR2 is YSYEKL. V was pared by 4 bases and J by 3 bases, with 13 bases between. The CDR3 reads CASSPPQQNYEQYF. The CDR3 nucleotides are TGCGCCAGCAGCCCGCCCCAACAGAACTACGAGCAGTACTTC.

V gene TRBV5-5 combines with J gene TRBJ2-7; perhaps TRBD2 as D (5 bases). The V gene lost 2 bases and the J gene lost 6 bases, with 12 bases spanning the gap. This CDR3 comprises 13 residues. Germline CDR1 and CDR2: SGHKS and YYEKEE (reference sequence). CDR3 amino acids: CASSFYYGVEQYF. The CDR3 DNA reads as TGTGCCAGCAGCTTTTATTACGGGGTCGAGCAGTACTTC.